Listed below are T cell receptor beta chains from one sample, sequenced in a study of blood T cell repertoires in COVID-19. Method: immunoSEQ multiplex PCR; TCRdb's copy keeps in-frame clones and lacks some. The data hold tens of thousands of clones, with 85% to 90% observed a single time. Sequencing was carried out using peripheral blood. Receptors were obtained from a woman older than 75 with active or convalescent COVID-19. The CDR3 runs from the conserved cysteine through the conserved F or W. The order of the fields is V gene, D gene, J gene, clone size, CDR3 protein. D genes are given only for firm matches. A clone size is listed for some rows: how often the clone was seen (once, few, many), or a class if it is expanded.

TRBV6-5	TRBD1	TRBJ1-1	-	CASSRQGLRTEAFF
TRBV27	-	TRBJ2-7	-	CASSYGREGGRYEQYF
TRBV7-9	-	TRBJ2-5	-	CASSPEGETQYF
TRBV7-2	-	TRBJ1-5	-	CASSLSAHSFRNQPQHF
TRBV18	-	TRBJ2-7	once	CASSPQRGQHEQYF
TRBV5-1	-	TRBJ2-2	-	CASSSLPGAGELFF
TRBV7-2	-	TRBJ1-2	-	CASSYARGVAGYTF
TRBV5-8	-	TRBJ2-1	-	CASSLEPLIKQFF
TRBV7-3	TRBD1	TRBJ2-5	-	CASSSSPRTGDETQYF
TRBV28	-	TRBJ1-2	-	CASSDRGFVGYTF
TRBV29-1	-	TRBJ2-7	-	CSVRPGSYEQYF
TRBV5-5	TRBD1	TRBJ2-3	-	CASSSGQGTDTQYF
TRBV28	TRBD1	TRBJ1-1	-	CASIGQGRSNTEAFF
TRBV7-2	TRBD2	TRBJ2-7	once	CASSLAESYEQYF
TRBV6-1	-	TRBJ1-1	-	CASSTDRRNTEAFF
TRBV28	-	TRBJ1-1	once	CASGGRRFEYTEAFF
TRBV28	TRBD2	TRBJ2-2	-	CASSSGGSDTGELFF
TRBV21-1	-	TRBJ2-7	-	CASSTEKERIPQGEQYF
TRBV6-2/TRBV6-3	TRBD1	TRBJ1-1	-	CASSRGQGLRGTEAFF
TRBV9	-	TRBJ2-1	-	CASSPGGTFSYNEQFF